One and the same sample provided the 12 T cell receptor beta chains below, sequenced in a study of blood T cell repertoires in COVID-19. Here immunoSEQ multiplex PCR was the method, and the copy in TCRdb shows in-frame clones only, minus some. Among around 29,000 clones listed, about 88% were seen once. Material: peripheral blood. The origin of the receptors is a human donor with active COVID-19. The donor label of this sample is uncertain.

This chain links TRBV6-1 with TRBJ1-2; 7 bases map to TRBD1. V was pared by 2 bases and J by 3 bases, with 6 bases of the junction left unmatched. The CDR3 has 15 amino acids. Per germline, CDR1 MNHNS and CDR2 SASEGT. The DNA of the CDR3 is TGTGCCAGCAGTGAAATGGGCAGGGGGGACTATGGCTACACCTTC. Translated: CASSEMGRGDYGYTF.

The rearrangement uses TRBV18 and TRBJ1-4; no clear D gene. The CDR3 runs 15 residues. The germline V and J ends were trimmed by 1 base and 5 bases, with 11 bases remaining between them. CDR1 is KGHSH, CDR2 LQKENI, per germline. The CDR3 nucleotides are TGTGCCAGCTCACCACAGGGAGGGTCGAATGAAAAACTGTTTTTT. Translation gives CASSPQGGSNEKLFF.

Note on this clone: This same CDR3 is encoded by further DNA sequences in the sample. The V gene is TRBV6-5, the J gene TRBJ2-5; perhaps TRBD1 as D (5 bases). V shed 5 bases and J shed 4 bases, with 8 bases lying between them. The germline gives CDR1 MNHEY, CDR2 SVGAGI. This CDR3 has 12 residues. The CDR3 is CASSPGLETQYF. The DNA for the CDR3 is TGTGCCAGCAGTCCAGGGTTAGAGACCCAGTACTTC.

The gene calls are TRBV19 and TRBJ2-7; D possibly corresponds to TRBD1 (5 bases). The CDR3 contains 12 residues. CDR1 and CDR2 (germline): LNHDA, SQIVND (reference sequence). The germline V and J ends were trimmed by 5 bases and 4 bases, with 9 bases remaining between them. The DNA for the CDR3 is TGTGCCAGTAGTTCCCAGGGATACGAGCAGTACTTC. This encodes CASSSQGYEQYF.

The sample holds a few counts of this clone. The chain has TRBV4-1 and TRBJ2-2; 10 nucleotides agree with TRBD2. Germline CDR1 and CDR2: MGHRA and YSYEKL. Germline trimming cut 1 base from V and 6 bases from J; bases unmatched to any gene: 8. The CDR3 length is 17 residues. Here the CDR3 reads CASSQAAVAGGAGELFF. In nucleotides, the CDR3 is TGCGCCAGCAGCCAAGCTGCGGTAGCGGGGGGCGCCGGGGAGCTGTTTTTT.

V gene TRBV5-1 combines with J gene TRBJ1-1, with TRBD1 matching over 10 bases. The CDR3 length is 16 residues. CDR1 is SGHRS and CDR2 is YFSETQ in the germline V gene. V was clipped by 0 bases and J by 4 bases; unmatched bases: 6. CDR3 nucleotides: TGCGCCAGCAGCTTGGAAGGGGACAGGGGTTCCACTGAAGCTTTCTTT. Amino acid sequence: CASSLEGDRGSTEAFF.

This chain connects TRBV7-9 to TRBJ2-1; a weak D match, TRBD2 (5 bases). The CDR3 length is 18 residues. Germline lookup yields CDR1 SEHNR and CDR2 FQNEAQ (reference sequence). V lost 1 base, J lost 0 bases, and 16 bases lay in between. The CDR3 bases are TGTGCCAGCAGCTTAGGGGGTTTCGGGGTAAGCTCCTACAATGAGCAGTTCTTC. Its protein is CASSLGGFGVSSYNEQFF.

The chain is built from TRBV11-3 and TRBJ2-2; 10 bases align to TRBD1. CDR3 size: 15 residues. The trim removed 5 bases at V and 4 bases at J, leaving 4 bases unmatched. In germline, CDR1 is SGHNT, CDR2 YENEEA. CDR3 coding DNA: TGTGCCAGCAGCCCGACAGGGGGCATCACCGGGGAGCTGTTTTTT. It is translated as CASSPTGGITGELFF.

V gene TRBV6-4 combines with J gene TRBJ2-3; 11 bases align to TRBD2. V lost 0 bases to trimming and J lost 6 bases; unmatched junction nucleotides: 2. Germline values: CDR1 MRHNA, CDR2 SNTAGT. CDR3 length equals 15 residues. The CDR3 DNA reads TGTGCCAGCAGTGACTCTAGCGGGGGGGCCGATACGCAGTATTTT. Protein sequence: CASSDSSGGADTQYF.

The chain combines TRBV7-2 with TRBJ2-1; the match to TRBD2 covers 14 bases. The CDR3 is made up of 16 amino acids. The germline gives CDR1 SGHTA, CDR2 FQGNSA. Unmatched junction bases numbered 11, after V lost 4 bases and J lost 12 bases. CDR3 nucleotide sequence: TGTGCCAGCAGCTATGAGACTAGCGGGGGGGCCCGAGGGCAGTTCTTC. This codes for CASSYETSGGARGQFF.

CDR3 DNA: TGTGCCAGCAGCAGCGGAACCCAGTACTTC. Its translation is CASSSGTQYF. The chain combines TRBV3-1 (or the pseudogene TRBV3-2) with TRBJ2-5, with D perhaps TRBD2 (5 bases). V was shortened by 5 bases and J by 8 bases, with 6 bases between the two germline ends. The germline V gene encodes CDR1 LGHDT and CDR2 YNNKEL (reference sequence). CDR3 size: 10 residues.

The chain combines TRBV2 with TRBJ2-1; TRBD2 matches 14 bases. Looked up from germline, CDR1 is SNHLY and CDR2 is FYNNEI. After removal of 8 bases from V and 8 bases from J, the junction contained 14 bases not matched to a gene. The CDR3 length is 17 residues. The CDR3 here is CASRSFRLAGGQDEQFF. DNA for the CDR3: TGTGCCAGCCGGTCGTTCCGACTAGCGGGGGGGCAGGATGAGCAGTTCTTC.